Listed below are T cell receptor beta chains from one sample, sequenced in a study of blood T cell repertoires in COVID-19. The table came from immunoSEQ multiplex PCR; TCRdb's copy has only in-frame clones and leaves some out. The repertoire holds over 250,000 clones, approximately 84% seen once, with almost 1.5% in the top ten. Sequencing was carried out using peripheral blood. The receptor set was obtained from a human donor with COVID-19, enrolled during active disease. The donor label of this sample is uncertain. CDR3s include the opening cysteine and the closing phenylalanine or tryptophan. The D gene is left open where the match is weak. Size values are once, few and many counts, or a class for expanded clones, and some rows have none.

>TRBV10-3|.|TRBJ1-1|.
TGTGCCATCAGTGAACAGGAGAACACTGAAGCTTTCTTT
CAISEQENTEAFF
>TRBV6-5|.|TRBJ1-5|.
TGTGCCACAATGGGCCCTAGCAATCAGCCCCAGCATTTT
CATMGPSNQPQHF
>TRBV29-1|.|TRBJ2-7|.
TGCAGCGCCATGGGACTTCAAGGCACCTACGAGCAGTACTTC
CSAMGLQGTYEQYF
>TRBV6-1|few|TRBJ2-7|.
TGTGCCAGCAGTGAAGGTGGGAGGGGGTACTACGAGCAGTACTTC
CASSEGGRGYYEQYF
>TRBV6-5|.|TRBJ1-1|TRBD1
TGTGCCAGCAGTAGGGACAGGGGGCGGACTGAAGCTTTCTTT
CASSRDRGRTEAFF
>TRBV28|.|TRBJ1-5|TRBD1
TGTGCCAGCAGTGCCCCCGGGACAGCTAAATATCAGCCCCAGCATTTT
CASSAPGTAKYQPQHF
>TRBV12-3/TRBV12-4|.|TRBJ2-1|.
TGTGCCAGCAGCCCCGCAGGGGAGCAGTTCTTC
CASSPAGEQFF
>TRBV9|.|TRBJ2-2|TRBD2
TGTGCCAGCAGCGTAGCAGCTAGCGGGGTCCCCGGGGAGCTGTTTTTT
CASSVAASGVPGELFF
>TRBV18|.|TRBJ1-5|.
TGTGCCAGCTCAACAGCGGCCTTAGGGAATCAGCCCCAGCATTTT
CASSTAALGNQPQHF
>TRBV6-5|once|TRBJ2-7|.
TGTGCCAGCAGCGGCACGGGAGACGTAGACTACGAGCAGTACTTC
CASSGTGDVDYEQYF
>TRBV10-2|.|TRBJ1-2|.
TGCGCCAGCCGAAGGGAGATAGAGGGCTACACCTTC
CASRREIEGYTF
>TRBV19|.|TRBJ1-5|.
TGTGCCAGTAGTATTCTAGTCGCAGCGGCTAATCAGCCCCAGCATTTT
CASSILVAAANQPQHF
>TRBV18|.|TRBJ2-3|.
TGTGCCAGCTTACTTACTCGTCTCACAGATACGCAGTATTTT
CASLLTRLTDTQYF
>TRBV5-1|.|TRBJ2-2|TRBD2
TGCGCCAGCAGCTTGCTAGCGGGATCGACCGGGGAGCTGTTTTTT
CASSLLAGSTGELFF
>TRBV11-2|.|TRBJ2-5|TRBD2
TGTGCCAGCAGCTTATTTTTAGCGGGAGGGCGGGAAGGGACCCAGTACTTC
CASSLFLAGGREGTQYF
>TRBV6-6|few|TRBJ1-5|.
TGTGCCAGCAGTTACGTTGCCCAGGGCGGCAATCAGCCCCAGCATTTT
CASSYVAQGGNQPQHF
>TRBV7-2|.|TRBJ1-2|.
TGTGCCAGCAGCTTAGAAATATTTTCGGGGAACTATGGCTACACCTTC
CASSLEIFSGNYGYTF
>TRBV4-3|.|TRBJ2-2|TRBD1
TGCGCCAGCAGCCTCCGGCCGGGACAGGGGGCTGGCGGGGAGCTGTTTTTT
CASSLRPGQGAGGELFF
>TRBV5-4|.|TRBJ2-7|.
TGTGCCAGCAGCTTGCCCGGGAGCTCCTACGAGCAGTACTTC
CASSLPGSSYEQYF
>TRBV19|.|TRBJ1-5|.
TGTGCCAGTACCCCTTTCGGTGAGGGGGGGGATCAGCCCCAGCATTTT
CASTPFGEGGDQPQHF
>TRBV19|.|TRBJ1-2|.
TGTGCCAGTAGGGACAGCGGAAAAGGCAACTATGGCTACACCTTC
CASRDSGKGNYGYTF
>TRBV18|.|TRBJ2-7|TRBD1
TGTGCCAGCTCACCAGACAGGGACGAGCAGTACTTC
CASSPDRDEQYF
>TRBV9|.|TRBJ2-7|TRBD1
TGTGCCAGCAGCGTAGCCGGACAGGCCTACTCCTACGAGCAGTACTTC
CASSVAGQAYSYEQYF
>TRBV30|once|TRBJ2-7|TRBD2
TGTGCCTGGTGCAAGGAAGCGGGAGCATGTGGCGAGCAGTACTTC
CAWCKEAGACGEQYF
>TRBV7-3|.|TRBJ2-1|TRBD2
TGTGCCAGCAGCTTAATTGGGAGGGAGAATGAGCAGTTCTTC
CASSLIGRENEQFF
>TRBV10-3|.|TRBJ1-2|.
TGTGCCATCAGCCAGCGCTATGGCTACACCTTC
CAISQRYGYTF
>TRBV27|.|TRBJ2-1|TRBD1
TGTGCCAGCAGTCCCACAGGGGGCCTAGGAGATGAGCAGTTCTTC
CASSPTGGLGDEQFF
>TRBV6-2/TRBV6-3|many|TRBJ1-5|.
TGTGCCAGCAGTCCGGGGGGCCTCGAGCCCCAGCATTTT
CASSPGGLEPQHF
>TRBV29-1|once|TRBJ2-2|.
TGCAGCGCGCGACTAGGTGGGGCCGGGGAGCTGTTTTTT
CSARLGGAGELFF
>TRBV18|.|TRBJ2-7|.
TGTGCCAGCTCCTCGGGACTCCCGAGAGACGAGCAGTACTTC
CASSSGLPRDEQYF
>TRBV30|.|TRBJ1-5|.
TGTGCCTGGAGTCGCGGGCAGGAGGGGCCCCAGCATTTT
CAWSRGQEGPQHF
>TRBV10-3|.|TRBJ2-2|TRBD1
TGTGCCATCAGCAGGGACAGGGAGAATCCCGGGGAGCTGTTTTTT
CAISRDRENPGELFF
>TRBV5-5|.|TRBJ1-4|.
TGTGCCAGCAGCAACATTCGACAGGATAATGAAAAACTGTTTTTT
CASSNIRQDNEKLFF
>TRBV27|few|TRBJ1-5|TRBD1
TGTGCCAGCAGACGACTCACAGGGGGCGATCAGCCCCAGCATTTT
CASRRLTGGDQPQHF
>TRBV29-1|.|TRBJ2-5|.
TGCAGCGTTGGACTGTTCGCAGAGACCCAGTACTTC
CSVGLFAETQYF
>TRBV12-3/TRBV12-4|.|TRBJ2-2|.
TGTGCCAGCAGTTTCGTAGCGCCCGGGGAGCTGTTTTTT
CASSFVAPGELFF